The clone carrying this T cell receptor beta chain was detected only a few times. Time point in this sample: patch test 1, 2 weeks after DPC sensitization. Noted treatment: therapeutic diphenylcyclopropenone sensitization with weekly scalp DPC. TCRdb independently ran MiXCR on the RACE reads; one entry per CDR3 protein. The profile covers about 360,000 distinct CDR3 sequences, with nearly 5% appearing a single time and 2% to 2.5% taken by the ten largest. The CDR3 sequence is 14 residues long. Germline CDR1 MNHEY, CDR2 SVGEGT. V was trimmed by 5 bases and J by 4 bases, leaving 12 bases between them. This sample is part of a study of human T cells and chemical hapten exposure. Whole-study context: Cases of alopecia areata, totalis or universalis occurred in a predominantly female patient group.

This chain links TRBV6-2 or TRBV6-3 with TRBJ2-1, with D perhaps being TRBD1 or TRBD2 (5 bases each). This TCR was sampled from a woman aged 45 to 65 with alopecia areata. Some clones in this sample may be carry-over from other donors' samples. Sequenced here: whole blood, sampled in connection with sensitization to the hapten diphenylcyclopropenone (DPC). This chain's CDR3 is CASSDGAGYNEQFF. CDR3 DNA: TGTGCCAGCAGTGACGGGGCCGGGTACAATGAGCAGTTCTTC.